This TCR beta chain was sequenced for a study of blood T cell repertoires in COVID-19. The CDR3 contains 12 residues. V lost 7 bases and J 3 bases, leaving 7 bases between the germline ends. Germline V CDR1 and CDR2: MDHEN, SYDVKM. This clone showed up just a few times. The data were produced by immunoSEQ multiplex PCR, yet TCRdb's version contains in-frame clones alone and is incomplete. The table has over 200,000 clones, 80% to 90% seen once; the top ten hold 3.7%. People in the exposed group encountered a COVID-19 case within 2 weeks before entering the study. The sequence came from a woman between 25 and 40 years old who had been exposed to COVID-19. The chain is built from TRBV28 and TRBJ2-1; unclear D gene. The material sequenced was PBMCs or T cells enriched from blood (not recorded which). The CDR3 sequence: CASTDIYNEQFF. CDR3 nucleotide sequence: TGTGCCAGCACAGACATCTACAATGAGCAGTTCTTC.